This T cell receptor beta chain was recorded in a study of T cell changes during pregnancy in multiple sclerosis (dated by TCRdb to between 2019 and 2020). As for the study more broadly: Changes in the T cell repertoire over the course of pregnancy were examined in this study in women with multiple sclerosis.

Based on the germline V gene (reference sequence), the CDR1 and CDR2 sequences are GTSNPN and SVGIG. The CDR3 goes from the cysteine to the phenylalanine over 12 residues. The retained sequence is limited to the CDR3, 36 bases, with the frame set at the first base. Germline trimming: 3 bases from V, 3 bases from J; junction bases outside gene matches: 1. The library relied on the immunoSEQ multiplex PCR assay. Held by TCRdb, this immuneACCESS table contains in-frame sequences only and omits some clones. Under half of the omission traces to an unresolved V gene where checked; the cause of the rest is unknown. For this sample there are some 61,000 clones; less than 95% appear just once. The biggest ten clones account for 0.86% of the sample. Remarks on this clone: Its antigen specificity is not known. Base qualities are not recorded, but no much larger clone differs from it by a single base.

This sequence originates from a female donor with multiple sclerosis, enrolled in a pregnancy study. Sequenced here: peripheral blood, sampled in the second trimester of pregnancy. The chain employs TRBV30 and TRBJ1-2; 7 nucleotides in the junction match TRBD1. The CDR3 has the sequence CAWSDRDYGYTF. The DNA reads TGTGCCTGGAGCGACAGGGACTATGGCTACACCTTC.